This TCR beta chain comes out of a study of early T cells in non-severe SARS-CoV-2 infection. Study background: The sequenced material was bulk RNA from unsorted whole blood, and its chains were unpaired.

TCRdb passed the 5' RACE reads through MiXCR, listing each CDR3 protein once. The sample contains tens of thousands of distinct CDR3 sequences, more than 12% of which appear only once. Germline CDR1 MDHEN, CDR2 SYDVKM. V gave up 4 bases and J gave up 2 bases; unmatched junction bases: 7. The CDR3 contains 15 residues. This clonotype has ten or more counts. This chain joins TRBV28 and TRBJ2-7; 8 bases map to TRBD1. The receptor was derived from an adult who was a healthcare worker with PCR-confirmed SARS-CoV-2 infection or an uninfected control (not recorded which). Sequenced material: whole blood, taken at baseline. CDR3 amino acids: CASSSEGTGTYEQYF. The CDR3 DNA follows: TGTGCCAGCAGTTCCGAAGGGACAGGTACCTACGAGCAGTACTTC.